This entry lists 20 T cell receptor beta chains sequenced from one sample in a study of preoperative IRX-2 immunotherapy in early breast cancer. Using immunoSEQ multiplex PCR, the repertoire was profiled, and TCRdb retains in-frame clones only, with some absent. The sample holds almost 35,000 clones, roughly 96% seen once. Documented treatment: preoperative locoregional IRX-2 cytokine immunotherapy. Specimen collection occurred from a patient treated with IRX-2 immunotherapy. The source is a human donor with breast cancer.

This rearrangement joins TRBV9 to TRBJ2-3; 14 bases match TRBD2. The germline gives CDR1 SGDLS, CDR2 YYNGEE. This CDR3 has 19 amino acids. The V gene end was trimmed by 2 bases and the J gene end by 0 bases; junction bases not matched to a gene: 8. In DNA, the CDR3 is TGTGCCAGCAGCGTCTTGGGACTAGCGGGGGTACAAAGCACAGATACGCAGTATTTT. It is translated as CASSVLGLAGVQSTDTQYF.

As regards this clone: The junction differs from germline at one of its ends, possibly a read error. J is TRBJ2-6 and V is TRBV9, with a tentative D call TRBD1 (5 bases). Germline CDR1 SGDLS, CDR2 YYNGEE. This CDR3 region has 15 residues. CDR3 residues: CASSVDRAGANVRTF. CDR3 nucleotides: TGTGCCAGCAGCGTAGATAGGGCTGGGGCCAACGTCCGGACTTTC.

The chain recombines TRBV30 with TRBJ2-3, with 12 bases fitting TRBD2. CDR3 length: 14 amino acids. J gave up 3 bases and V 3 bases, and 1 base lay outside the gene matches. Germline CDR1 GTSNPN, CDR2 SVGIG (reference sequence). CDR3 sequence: CAWRTSGRTDTQYF. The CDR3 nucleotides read TGTGCCTGGAGGACTAGCGGGAGAACAGATACGCAGTATTTT. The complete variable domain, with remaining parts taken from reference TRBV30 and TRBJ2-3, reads SQTIHQWPATLVQPVGSPLSLECTVEGTSNPNLYWYRQAAGRGLQLLFYSVGIGQISSEVPQNLSASRPQDRQFILSSKKLLLSDSGFYLCAWRTSGRTDTQYFGPGTRLTVL.

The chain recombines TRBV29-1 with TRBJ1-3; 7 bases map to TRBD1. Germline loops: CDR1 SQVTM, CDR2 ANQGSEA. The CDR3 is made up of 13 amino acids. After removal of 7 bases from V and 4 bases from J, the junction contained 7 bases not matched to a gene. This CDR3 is CSAFTGVGNTIYF. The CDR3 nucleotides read TGCAGCGCGTTCACAGGGGTCGGAAACACCATATATTTT.

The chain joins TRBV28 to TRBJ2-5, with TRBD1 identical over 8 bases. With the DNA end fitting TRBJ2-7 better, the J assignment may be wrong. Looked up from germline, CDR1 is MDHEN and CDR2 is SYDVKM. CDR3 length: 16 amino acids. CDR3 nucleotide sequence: TGTGCCAGCAGTTATATTCAAGGGACAGGATTCTACGAGCAGTACTTC. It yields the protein CASSYIQGTGFYEQYF.

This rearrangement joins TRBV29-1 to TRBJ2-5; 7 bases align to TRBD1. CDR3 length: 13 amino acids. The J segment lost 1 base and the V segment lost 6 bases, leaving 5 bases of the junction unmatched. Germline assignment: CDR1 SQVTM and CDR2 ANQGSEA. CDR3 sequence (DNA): TGCAGCGTCGCCCCAGGGGGCCAAGAGACCCAGTACTTC. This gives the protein CSVAPGGQETQYF.

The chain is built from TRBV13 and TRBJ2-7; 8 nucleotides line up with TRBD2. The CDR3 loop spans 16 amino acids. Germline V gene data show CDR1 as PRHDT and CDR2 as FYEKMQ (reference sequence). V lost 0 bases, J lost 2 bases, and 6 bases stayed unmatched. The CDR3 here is CASSLGTLAAPYEQYF. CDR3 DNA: TGTGCCAGCAGCTTAGGTACACTAGCGGCACCCTACGAGCAGTACTTC.

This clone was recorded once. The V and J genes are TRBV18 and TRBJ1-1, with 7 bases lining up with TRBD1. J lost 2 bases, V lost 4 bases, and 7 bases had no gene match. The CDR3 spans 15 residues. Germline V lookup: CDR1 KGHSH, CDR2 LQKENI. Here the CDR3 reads CASSLRTGLNTEAFF. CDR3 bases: TGTGCCAGCTCACTACGGACAGGTTTAAACACTGAAGCTTTCTTT.

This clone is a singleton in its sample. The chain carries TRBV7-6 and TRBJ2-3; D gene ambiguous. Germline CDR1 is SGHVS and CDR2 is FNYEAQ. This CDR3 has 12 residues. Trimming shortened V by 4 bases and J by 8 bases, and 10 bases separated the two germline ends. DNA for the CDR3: TGTGCCAGCAGCTCCTCCGAGGTTACGCAGTATTTT. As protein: CASSSSEVTQYF.

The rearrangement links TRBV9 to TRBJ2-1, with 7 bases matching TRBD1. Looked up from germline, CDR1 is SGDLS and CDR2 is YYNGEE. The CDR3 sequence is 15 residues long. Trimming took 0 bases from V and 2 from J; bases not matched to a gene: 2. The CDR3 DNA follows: TGTGCCAGCAGCGTAGATGGGACAGCCTACAATGAGCAGTTCTTC. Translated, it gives CASSVDGTAYNEQFF.

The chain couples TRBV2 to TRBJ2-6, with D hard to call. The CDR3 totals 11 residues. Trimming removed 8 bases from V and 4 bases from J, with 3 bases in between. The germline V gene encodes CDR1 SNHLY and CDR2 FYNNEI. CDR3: CASRGANVLTF. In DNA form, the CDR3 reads TGTGCCAGCCGCGGGGCCAACGTCCTGACTTTC.

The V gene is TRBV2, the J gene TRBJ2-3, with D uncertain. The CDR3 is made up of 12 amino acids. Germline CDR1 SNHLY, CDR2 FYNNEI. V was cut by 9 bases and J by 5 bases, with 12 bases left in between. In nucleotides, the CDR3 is TGTGCCAGTAGAATTGCAGGAGATACGCAGTATTTT. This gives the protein CASRIAGDTQYF.

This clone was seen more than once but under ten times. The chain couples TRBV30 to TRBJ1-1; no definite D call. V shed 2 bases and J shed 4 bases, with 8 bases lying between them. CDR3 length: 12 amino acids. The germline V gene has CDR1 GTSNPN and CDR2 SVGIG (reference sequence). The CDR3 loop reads CAWSREGTEAFF. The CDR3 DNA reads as TGTGCCTGGAGTAGGGAGGGCACTGAAGCTTTCTTT.

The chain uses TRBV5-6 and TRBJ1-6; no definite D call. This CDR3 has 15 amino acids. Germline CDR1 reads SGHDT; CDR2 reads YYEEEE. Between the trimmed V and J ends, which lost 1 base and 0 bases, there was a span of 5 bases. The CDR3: CASSLRSSYNSPLHF. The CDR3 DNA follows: TGTGCCAGCAGCTTGCGAAGCTCCTATAATTCACCCCTCCACTTT.

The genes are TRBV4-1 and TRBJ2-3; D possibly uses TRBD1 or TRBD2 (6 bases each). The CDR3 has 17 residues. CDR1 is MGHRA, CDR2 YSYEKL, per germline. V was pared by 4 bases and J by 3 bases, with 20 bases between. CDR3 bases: TGCGCCAGCAGCCCAACTCCCGGAGGGGGGCCGACAGATACGCAGTATTTT. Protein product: CASSPTPGGGPTDTQYF.

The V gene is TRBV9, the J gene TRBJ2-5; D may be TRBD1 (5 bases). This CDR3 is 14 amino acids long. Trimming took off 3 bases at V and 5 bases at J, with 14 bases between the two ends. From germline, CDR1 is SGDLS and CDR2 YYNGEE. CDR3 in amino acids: CASSAFQGTETQYF. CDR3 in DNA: TGTGCCAGCAGCGCATTCCAGGGAACCGAGACCCAGTACTTC.

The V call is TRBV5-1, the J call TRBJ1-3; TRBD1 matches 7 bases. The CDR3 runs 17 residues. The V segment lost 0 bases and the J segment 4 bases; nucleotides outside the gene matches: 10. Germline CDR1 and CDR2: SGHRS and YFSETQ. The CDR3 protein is CASSLARGEDIGNTIYF. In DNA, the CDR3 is TGCGCCAGCAGCTTGGCCAGGGGGGAAGACATCGGAAACACCATATATTTT.

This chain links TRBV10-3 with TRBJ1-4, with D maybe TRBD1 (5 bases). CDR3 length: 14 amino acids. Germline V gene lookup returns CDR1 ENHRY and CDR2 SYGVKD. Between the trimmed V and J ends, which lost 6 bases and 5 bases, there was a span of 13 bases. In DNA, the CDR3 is TGTGCCATCAGACCGGGACTGATAAATGAAAAACTGTTTTTT. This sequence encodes CAIRPGLINEKLFF.

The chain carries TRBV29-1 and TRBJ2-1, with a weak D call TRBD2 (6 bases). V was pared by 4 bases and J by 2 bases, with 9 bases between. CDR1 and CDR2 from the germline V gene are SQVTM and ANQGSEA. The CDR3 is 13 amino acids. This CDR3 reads CSVAGEPYNEQFF. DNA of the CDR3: TGCAGCGTTGCGGGGGAACCCTACAATGAGCAGTTCTTC.

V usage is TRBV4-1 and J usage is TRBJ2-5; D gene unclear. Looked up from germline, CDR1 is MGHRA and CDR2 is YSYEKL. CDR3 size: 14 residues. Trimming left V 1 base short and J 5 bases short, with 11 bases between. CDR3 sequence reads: CASSQGDLRETQYF. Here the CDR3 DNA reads TGCGCCAGCAGCCAAGGGGATCTTAGGGAGACCCAGTACTTC.